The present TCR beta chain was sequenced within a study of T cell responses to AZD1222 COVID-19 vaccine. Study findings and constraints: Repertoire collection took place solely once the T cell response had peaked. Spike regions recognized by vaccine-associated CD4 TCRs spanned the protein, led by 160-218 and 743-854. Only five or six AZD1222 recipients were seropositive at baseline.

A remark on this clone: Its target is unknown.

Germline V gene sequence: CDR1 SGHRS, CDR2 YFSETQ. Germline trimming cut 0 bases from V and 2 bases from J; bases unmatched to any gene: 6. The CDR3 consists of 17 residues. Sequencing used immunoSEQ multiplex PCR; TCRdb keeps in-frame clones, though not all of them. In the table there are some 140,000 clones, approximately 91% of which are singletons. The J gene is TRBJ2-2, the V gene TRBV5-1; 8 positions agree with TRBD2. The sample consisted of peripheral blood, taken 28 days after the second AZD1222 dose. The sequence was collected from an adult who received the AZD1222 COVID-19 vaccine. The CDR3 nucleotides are TGCGCCAGCAGCTTGGCGGGGGGGACTATAAACACCGGGGAGCTGTTTTTT. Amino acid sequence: CASSLAGGTINTGELFF.